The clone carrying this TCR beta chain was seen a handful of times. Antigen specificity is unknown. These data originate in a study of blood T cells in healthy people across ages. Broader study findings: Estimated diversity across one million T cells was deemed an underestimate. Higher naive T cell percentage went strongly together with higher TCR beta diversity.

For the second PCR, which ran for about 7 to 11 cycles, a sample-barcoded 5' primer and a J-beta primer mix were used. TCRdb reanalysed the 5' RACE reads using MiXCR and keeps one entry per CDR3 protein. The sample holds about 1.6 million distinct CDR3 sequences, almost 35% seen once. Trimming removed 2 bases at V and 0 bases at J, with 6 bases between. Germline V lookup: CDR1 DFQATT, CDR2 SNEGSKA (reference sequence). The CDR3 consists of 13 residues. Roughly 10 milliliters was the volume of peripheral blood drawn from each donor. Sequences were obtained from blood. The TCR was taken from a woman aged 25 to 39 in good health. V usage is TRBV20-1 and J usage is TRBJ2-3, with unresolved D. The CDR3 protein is CSARLFSTDTQYF. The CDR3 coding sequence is TGCAGTGCTAGACTCTTCAGCACAGATACGCAGTATTTT.